Listed below are T cell receptor beta chains from one sample, sequenced in a study of T-cell memory formation after mild COVID-19. TCRdb itself ran the 5' RACE reads through MiXCR, one entry per CDR3 protein. The sample yields 350,000 to 400,000 distinct CDR3 sequences, 20% to 25% seen once. The sample taken for sequencing was PBMCs or a T cell subset sorted from them (not recorded which). The receptors were sampled from an adult woman who had mild COVID-19 (a few samples of this study predate the infection). Cell type and time point are not known. The CDR3 runs from the conserved cysteine through the conserved F or W. D genes are given only for firm matches. The size field is filled for only some rows; it gives once, few, many or a size class.

TRBJ2-7 TRBD1 once TRBV2 TGTGCCAGCAGTGACGATGGGACAGTGAGGCAGTACTTC CASSDDGTVRQYF
TRBJ1-2 . few TRBV7-2 TGTGCCAGCAGCTTAGACTGGTCGGTTCGGGGATCCGGCTACACCTTC CASSLDWSVRGSGYTF
TRBJ2-7 . once TRBV11-2 TGTGCCAGCAGCCCACGGGGCGACTACGACCGAAGGGACGAGCAGTACTTC CASSPRGDYDRRDEQYF
TRBJ1-5 . few TRBV12-5 TGTGCTAGTGGTTTGGCGGACGGCGCATGGTTGCATTTT CASGLADGAWLHF
TRBJ1-4 . . TRBV15 TGTGCCACCAGCAGGGGTTTCTTTGCAACTAATGAAAAACTGTTTTTT CATSRGFFATNEKLFF
TRBJ2-7 . . TRBV15 TGTGCCACCAGCCGCCGCGGACAGACCTCCTACGAGCAGTACTTC CATSRRGQTSYEQYF
TRBJ1-1 . many TRBV12-3/TRBV12-4 TGTGCCAGCAGTTTGTGGGACACTGAAGCTTTCTTT CASSLWDTEAFF
TRBJ1-4 TRBD1 . TRBV12-3/TRBV12-4 TGTGCCAGCAGTTCAACGCGGACAGGGGTAAAACTGTTTTTT CASSSTRTGVKLFF
TRBJ2-1 TRBD2 . TRBV19 TGTGCGGTAGCGGGTCCCTCCTACAATGAGCAGTTCTTC CAVAGPSYNEQFF
TRBJ1-1 . . TRBV5-6 TGTGCCAGCAGCTTGTTGGACCGGGAAGCTTTCTTT CASSLLDREAFF
TRBJ2-3 . . TRBV6-1 TGTGCCAGCAGTTATACTGTAGATACGCAGTATTTT CASSYTVDTQYF
TRBJ2-2 TRBD1 . TRBV15 TGTGCCACCAGCAGAGACCGAGGACAGGGGGCCGGGGAGCTGTTTTTT CATSRDRGQGAGELFF
TRBJ2-3 . . TRBV2 TGTGCCAGCCGAACTCTACCGGGACACCCTAGCACAGATACGCAGTATTTT CASRTLPGHPSTDTQYF
TRBJ2-7 TRBD1 . TRBV12-3/TRBV12-4 TGTGCCAGCAGATCCGGGACAGGGGCCCACGAGCAGTACTTC CASRSGTGAHEQYF
TRBJ1-3 . . TRBV12-3/TRBV12-4 TGTGCCAGCAGTTGGGGCTCTGGAAACACCATATATTTT CASSWGSGNTIYF
TRBJ2-7 TRBD1 few TRBV6-5 TGTGCCAGCAGTATAGGGACAGGGCGCTACGAGCAGTACTTC CASSIGTGRYEQYF
TRBJ2-5 TRBD1 . TRBV30 TGTGCCTGGAGTGTACGAGGGGACAGGATACAAGAGACCCAGTACTTC CAWSVRGDRIQETQYF
TRBJ2-7 . . TRBV6-1 TGTGCCAGCAGTGGTAAACACTGGGGCGAGCAGTACTTC CASSGKHWGEQYF
TRBJ2-7 TRBD2 many TRBV9 TGTGCCAGCAGCGTAGGAGGGGGACTAGCGGCTTCCTACGAGCAGTACTTC CASSVGGGLAASYEQYF
TRBJ2-1 TRBD2 few TRBV5-5 TGTGCCAGCGGACTTCGGCTAGCGGACAATGAGCAGTTCTTC CASGLRLADNEQFF
TRBJ2-3 TRBD2 . TRBV9 TGTGCCAGCAGCACCACTAGCGGGGGTAAAACAGATACGCAGTATTTT CASSTTSGGKTDTQYF
TRBJ2-7 TRBD2 few TRBV7-8 TGTGCCAGCAGCTTTTCCGAACTAGCGGGAATGGCATCCCACGAGCAGTACTTC CASSFSELAGMASHEQYF
TRBJ2-1 . . TRBV20-1 TGCAGTGCTTTCCCTTCAGGGCAAGACCATGAGCAGTTCTTC CSAFPSGQDHEQFF
TRBJ2-5 . few TRBV6-1 TGTGCCAGCAGTGACCCGGTGCGGGAGACCCAGTACTTC CASSDPVRETQYF
TRBJ2-7 . . TRBV7-9 TGTGCCAGCAGCCGGACCAACTACGAGCAGTACTTC CASSRTNYEQYF
TRBJ1-2 . few TRBV7-9 TGTGCCAGCAGCTTAGCCGGGGACCCACATGGCTACACCTTC CASSLAGDPHGYTF
TRBJ1-2 . few TRBV12-3/TRBV12-4 TGTGCCAGCACACCATCCGGGGGCGTCTATGGCTACACCTTC CASTPSGGVYGYTF
TRBJ2-2 TRBD1 . TRBV6-6 TGTGCCAGCAACAGGGGGCTTTTGACCGGGGAGCTGTTTTTT CASNRGLLTGELFF
TRBJ1-5 . . TRBV5-1 TGCGCCAGCAGCTTGGGGGCAGATGGGCAGCCCCAGCATTTT CASSLGADGQPQHF
TRBJ2-3 TRBD2 few TRBV9 TGTGCCAGCGACCCGGGGGGGGCGATGACAGATACGCAGTATTTT CASDPGGAMTDTQYF
TRBJ2-5 . . TRBV5-1 TGCGCCAGCAGTGTGCAAGGGTCACAAGAGACCCAGTACTTC CASSVQGSQETQYF
TRBJ2-7 . . TRBV28 TGTGCCAGCAGTTTGCCTTGGACATCCTACGAGCAGTACTTC CASSLPWTSYEQYF
TRBJ1-1 TRBD1 once TRBV9 TGTGCCTCCGCAGGGGGTCCGAAGAACACTGAAGCTTTCTTT CASAGGPKNTEAFF
TRBJ2-5 TRBD1 few TRBV9 TGTGCCAGCAGCGTGACATCCGGGACAGGGTTCGAGACCCAGTACTTC CASSVTSGTGFETQYF
TRBJ2-2 . few TRBV3-1 TGTGCCAGCAGCTACGGGACACCGAACACCGGGGAGCTGTTTTTT CASSYGTPNTGELFF
TRBJ2-3 . . TRBV7-2 TGTGCCAGCAGCTCAAGTAAGGTCACAGATACGCAGTATTTT CASSSSKVTDTQYF
TRBJ1-5 . few TRBV5-5 TGTGCCAGCAGCACGAGACAGAACAATCAGCCCCAGCATTTT CASSTRQNNQPQHF
TRBJ2-7 TRBD2 few TRBV6-5 TGTGCCAGCAGTTACAGGGGCGGGGGGGCTCAGATTTACGAGCAGTACTTC CASSYRGGGAQIYEQYF
TRBJ2-1 TRBD2 many TRBV20-1 TGCAGTGCTAGAGATGCAAGAGCGGGAAATGAGCAGTTCTTC CSARDARAGNEQFF
TRBJ2-7 . few TRBV9 TGTGCCAGCAGCGTAGCTCCCACCCAAACCCTCTACGAGCAGTACTTC CASSVAPTQTLYEQYF
TRBJ2-2 . few TRBV6-2/TRBV6-3 TGTGCCAGCAGTCGGGGTCCAACCACCGGGGAGCTGTTTTTT CASSRGPTTGELFF
TRBJ2-2 . . TRBV6-6 TGTGCCAGCAGTTACTATAGGGACGTAGACACCGGGGAGCTGTTTTTT CASSYYRDVDTGELFF
TRBJ1-2 . once TRBV6-6 TGTGCCAGCAGTCCCTCACAGTATGGCTACACCTTC CASSPSQYGYTF
TRBJ2-5 . few TRBV29-1 TGCAGCGTTGAATCGGGGCGGTGGGAGACCCAGTACTTC CSVESGRWETQYF
TRBJ2-1 . . TRBV7-9 TGTGCCAGCAGCGATTGGAGGGATGAGCAGTTCTTC CASSDWRDEQFF
TRBJ2-7 . few TRBV10-3 TGTGCCACGGACATGGGCTACGAGCAGTACTTC CATDMGYEQYF
TRBJ2-4 . few TRBV20-1 TGCAGTGCTCCCCCTCGGGTCGGGAAAAACATTCAGTACTTC CSAPPRVGKNIQYF
TRBJ1-5 TRBD1 many TRBV19 TGTGCCACCACAACTACAGGGGGGCAGCCCCAGCATTTT CATTTTGGQPQHF
TRBJ1-5 . few TRBV24-1 TGTGCCACCAGTGATCAGGGATATCAGCCCCAGCATTTT CATSDQGYQPQHF
TRBJ2-3 . . TRBV12-3/TRBV12-4 TGTGCCAGCAGTTTAAACCCCCCCTCGGACCGCACAGATACGCAGTATTTT CASSLNPPSDRTDTQYF
TRBJ1-1 . . TRBV9 TGTGCCAGCAGCGTAGGGGATAACACTGAAGCTTTCTTT CASSVGDNTEAFF
TRBJ1-2 . once TRBV19 TGTGCCAGTAGTATTCTGACGGGAGGCTACACCTTC CASSILTGGYTF
TRBJ2-1 TRBD1 . TRBV27 TGTGCCAGCAGTCTCGAGCCGGGACAGTGGGGGAGCTACAATGAGCAGTTCTTC CASSLEPGQWGSYNEQFF